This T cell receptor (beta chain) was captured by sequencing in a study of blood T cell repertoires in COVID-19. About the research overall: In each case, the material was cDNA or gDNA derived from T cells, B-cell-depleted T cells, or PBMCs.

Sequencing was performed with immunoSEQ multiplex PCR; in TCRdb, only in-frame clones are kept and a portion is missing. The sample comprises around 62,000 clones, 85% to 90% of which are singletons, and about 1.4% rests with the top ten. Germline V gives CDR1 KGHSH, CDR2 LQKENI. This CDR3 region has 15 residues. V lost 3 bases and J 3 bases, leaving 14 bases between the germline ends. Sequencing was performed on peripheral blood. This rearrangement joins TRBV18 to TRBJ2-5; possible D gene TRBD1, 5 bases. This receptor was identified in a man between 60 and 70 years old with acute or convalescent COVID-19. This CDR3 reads CASSPVWTKEETQYF. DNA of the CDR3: TGTGCCAGCTCACCTGTTTGGACAAAAGAAGAGACCCAGTACTTC.